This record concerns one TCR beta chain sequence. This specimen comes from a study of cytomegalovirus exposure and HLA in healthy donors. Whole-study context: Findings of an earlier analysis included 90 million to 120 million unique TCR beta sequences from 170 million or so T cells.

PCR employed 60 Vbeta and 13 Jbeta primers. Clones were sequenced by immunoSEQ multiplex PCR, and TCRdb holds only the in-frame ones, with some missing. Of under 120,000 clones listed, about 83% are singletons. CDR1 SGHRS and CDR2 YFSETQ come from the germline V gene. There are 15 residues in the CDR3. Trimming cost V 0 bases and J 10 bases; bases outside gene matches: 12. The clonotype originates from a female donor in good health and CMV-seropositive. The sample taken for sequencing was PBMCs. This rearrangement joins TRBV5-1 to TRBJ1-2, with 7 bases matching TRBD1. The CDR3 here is CASSLAVGGASIYTF. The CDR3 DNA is TGCGCCAGCAGCTTGGCGGTAGGGGGCGCTTCGATCTACACCTTC.